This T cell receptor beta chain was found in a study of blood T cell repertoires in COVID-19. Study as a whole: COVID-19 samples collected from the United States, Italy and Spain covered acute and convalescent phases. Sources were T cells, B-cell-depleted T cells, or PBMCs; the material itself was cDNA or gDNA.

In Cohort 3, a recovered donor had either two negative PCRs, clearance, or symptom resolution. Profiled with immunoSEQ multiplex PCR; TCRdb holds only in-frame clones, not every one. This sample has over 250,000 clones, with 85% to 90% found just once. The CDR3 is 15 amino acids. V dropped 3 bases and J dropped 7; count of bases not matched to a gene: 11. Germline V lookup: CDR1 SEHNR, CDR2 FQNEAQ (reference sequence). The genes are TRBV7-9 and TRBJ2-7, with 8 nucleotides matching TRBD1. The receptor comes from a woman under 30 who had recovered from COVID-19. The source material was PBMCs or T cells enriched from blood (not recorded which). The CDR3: CASSLGQGAPMEQYF. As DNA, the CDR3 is TGTGCCAGCAGCTTGGGTCAGGGGGCCCCCATGGAGCAGTACTTC.